Listed below are T cell receptor beta chains from one sample, sequenced in a study of T cells in Graves' hyperthyroidism and ophthalmopathy. TCRdb reprocessed the multiplex PCR reads via MiXCR and lists one record per CDR3 protein. The sample has around 300,000 distinct CDR3 sequences, about 14% seen once. What was sequenced was blood. The receptors shown here come from a woman in her twenties or thirties with Graves' hyperthyroidism. Each CDR3 is given with its conserved first and last residue.

V gene: TRBV27; J gene: TRBJ2-7; CDR3 protein: CASSWDSKDEQYF
V gene: TRBV5-1; J gene: TRBJ1-1; CDR3 protein: CASSLKQTAAEAFF
V gene: TRBV4-2; J gene: TRBJ1-2; CDR3 protein: CASSQGSVFRGNNYGYTF
V gene: TRBV28; J gene: TRBJ2-3; CDR3 protein: CASSLLSFSTDTQYF
V gene: TRBV28; J gene: TRBJ2-4; CDR3 protein: CASSLFLDLAKNIQYF
V gene: TRBV18; J gene: TRBJ2-3; CDR3 protein: CASSPNGLADTQYF
V gene: TRBV9; J gene: TRBJ1-4; CDR3 protein: CASSVMGTGEKLFF
V gene: TRBV30; J gene: TRBJ2-5; CDR3 protein: CAWSLGTVGTQYF
V gene: TRBV29-1; J gene: TRBJ2-1; CDR3 protein: CSVRGTVGTGGGNEQFF
V gene: TRBV20-1; J gene: TRBJ2-7; CDR3 protein: CSVTTGGYEQYF